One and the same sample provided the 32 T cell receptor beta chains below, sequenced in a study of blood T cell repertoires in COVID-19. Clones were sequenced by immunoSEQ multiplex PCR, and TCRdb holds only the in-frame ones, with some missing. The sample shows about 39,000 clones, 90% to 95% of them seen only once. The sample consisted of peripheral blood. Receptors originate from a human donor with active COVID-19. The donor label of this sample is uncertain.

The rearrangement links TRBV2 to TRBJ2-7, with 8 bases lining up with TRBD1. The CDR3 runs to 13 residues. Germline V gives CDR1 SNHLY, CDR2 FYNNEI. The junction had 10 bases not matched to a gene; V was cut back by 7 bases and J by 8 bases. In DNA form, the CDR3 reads TGTGCCAGCACAGGACAGGGACTTGGCAAGCAGTACTTC. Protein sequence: CASTGQGLGKQYF.

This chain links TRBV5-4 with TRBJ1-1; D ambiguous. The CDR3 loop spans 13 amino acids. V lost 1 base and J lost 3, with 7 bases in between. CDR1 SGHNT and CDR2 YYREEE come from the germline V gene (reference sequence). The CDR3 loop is CASSLYSYTEAFF. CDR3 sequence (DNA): TGTGCCAGCAGCTTGTATAGCTACACTGAAGCTTTCTTT.

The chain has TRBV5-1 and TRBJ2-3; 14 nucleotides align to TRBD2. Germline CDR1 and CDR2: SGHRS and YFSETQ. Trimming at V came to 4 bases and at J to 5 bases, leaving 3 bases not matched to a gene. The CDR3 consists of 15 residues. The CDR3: CASSPGLAGVDTQYF. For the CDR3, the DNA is TGCGCCAGCAGCCCGGGACTAGCGGGAGTAGATACGCAGTATTTT.

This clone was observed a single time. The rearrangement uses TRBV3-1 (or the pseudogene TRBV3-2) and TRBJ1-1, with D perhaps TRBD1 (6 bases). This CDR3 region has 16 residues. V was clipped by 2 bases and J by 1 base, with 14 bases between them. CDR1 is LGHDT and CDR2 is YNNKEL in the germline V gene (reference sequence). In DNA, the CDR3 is TGTGCCAGCAGCCAACCAAGAGGGGGTGGGAACACTGAAGCTTTCTTT. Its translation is CASSQPRGGGNTEAFF.

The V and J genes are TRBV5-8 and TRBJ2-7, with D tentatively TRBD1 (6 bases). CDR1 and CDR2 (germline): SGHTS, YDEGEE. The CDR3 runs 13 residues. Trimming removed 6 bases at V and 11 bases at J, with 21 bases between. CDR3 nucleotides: TGTGCCAGCAACGAACCATGGGGGCCGGTGGAGTACTTC. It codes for CASNEPWGPVEYF.

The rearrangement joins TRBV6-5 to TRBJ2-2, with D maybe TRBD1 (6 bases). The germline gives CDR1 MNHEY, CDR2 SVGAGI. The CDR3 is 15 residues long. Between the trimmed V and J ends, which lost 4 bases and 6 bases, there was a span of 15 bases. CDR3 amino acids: CASSSPPGDPGELFF. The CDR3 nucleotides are TGTGCCAGCAGTTCCCCCCCAGGGGACCCCGGGGAGCTGTTTTTT.

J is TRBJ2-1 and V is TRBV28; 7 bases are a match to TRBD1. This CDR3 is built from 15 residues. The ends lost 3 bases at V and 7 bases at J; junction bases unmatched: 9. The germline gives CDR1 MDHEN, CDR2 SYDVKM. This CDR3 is CASSFRTTGYNEQFF. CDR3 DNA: TGTGCCAGCAGTTTCCGAACGACAGGGTATAATGAGCAGTTCTTC.

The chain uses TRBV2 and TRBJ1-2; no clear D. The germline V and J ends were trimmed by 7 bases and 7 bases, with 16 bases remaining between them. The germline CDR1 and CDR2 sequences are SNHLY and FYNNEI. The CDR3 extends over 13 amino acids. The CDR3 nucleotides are TGTGCCAGCACCGAGATGTTCGGTTCTGGCTACACCTTC. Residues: CASTEMFGSGYTF.

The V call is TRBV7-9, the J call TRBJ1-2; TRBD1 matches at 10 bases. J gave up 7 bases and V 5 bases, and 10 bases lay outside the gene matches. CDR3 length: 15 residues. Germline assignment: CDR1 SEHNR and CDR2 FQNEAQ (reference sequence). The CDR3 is CASSLPGQGFAGYTF. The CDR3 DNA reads TGTGCCAGCAGCCTACCGGGACAGGGGTTTGCTGGCTACACCTTC.

CDR3 region: CASSWTGIQETQYF. CDR3 nucleotides: TGTGCCAGCAGTTGGACAGGCATACAAGAGACCCAGTACTTC. The chain uses TRBV28 and TRBJ2-5; 7 positions match TRBD1. This CDR3 spans 14 amino acids. Losses at the gene ends were 4 bases for V and 2 bases for J; bases not matched to a gene: 4. In germline, CDR1 is MDHEN, CDR2 SYDVKM. Full variable domain (missing parts from reference TRBV28 and TRBJ2-5): DVKVTQSSRYLVKRTGEKVFLECVQDMDHENMFWYRQDPGLGLRLIYFSYDVKMKEKGDIPEGYSVSREKKERFSLILESASTNQTSMYLCASSWTGIQETQYFGPGTRLLVL.

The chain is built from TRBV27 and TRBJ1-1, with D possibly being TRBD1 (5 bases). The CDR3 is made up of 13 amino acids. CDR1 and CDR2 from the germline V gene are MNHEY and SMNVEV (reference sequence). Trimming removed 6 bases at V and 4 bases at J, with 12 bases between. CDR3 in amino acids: CASRTGRRTEAFF. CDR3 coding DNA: TGTGCCAGCAGAACAGGACGGCGCACTGAAGCTTTCTTT.

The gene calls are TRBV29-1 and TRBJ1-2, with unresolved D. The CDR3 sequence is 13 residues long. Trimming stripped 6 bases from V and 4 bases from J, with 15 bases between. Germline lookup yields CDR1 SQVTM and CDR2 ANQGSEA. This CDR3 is CSVLRDLSYGYTF. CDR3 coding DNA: TGCAGCGTATTGAGGGATCTGAGCTATGGCTACACCTTC. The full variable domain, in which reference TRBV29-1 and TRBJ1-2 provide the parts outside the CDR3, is SAVISQKPSRDICQRGTSLTIQCQVDSQVTMMFWYRQQPGQSLTLIATANQGSEATYESGFVIDKFPISRPNLTFSTLTVSNMSPEDSSIYLCSVLRDLSYGYTFGSGTRLTVV.

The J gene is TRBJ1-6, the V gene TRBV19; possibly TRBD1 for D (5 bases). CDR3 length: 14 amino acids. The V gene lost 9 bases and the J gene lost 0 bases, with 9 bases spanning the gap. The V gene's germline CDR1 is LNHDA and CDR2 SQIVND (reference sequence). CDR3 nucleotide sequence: TGTGCCAGCGGGGGGAGCTCCTATAATTCACCCCTCCACTTT. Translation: CASGGSSYNSPLHF.

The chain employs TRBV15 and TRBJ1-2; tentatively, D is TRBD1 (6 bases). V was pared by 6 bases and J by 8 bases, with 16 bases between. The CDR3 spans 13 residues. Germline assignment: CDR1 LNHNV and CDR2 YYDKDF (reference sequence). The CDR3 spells CATSGGGGYGYTF. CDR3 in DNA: TGTGCCACCAGTGGGGGCGGAGGTTACGGCTACACCTTC.

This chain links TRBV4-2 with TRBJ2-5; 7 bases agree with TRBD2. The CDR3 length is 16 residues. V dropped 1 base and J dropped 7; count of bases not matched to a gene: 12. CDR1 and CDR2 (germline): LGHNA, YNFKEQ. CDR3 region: CASSQGGSSGKGTQYF. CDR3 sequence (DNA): TGTGCCAGCAGCCAAGGCGGGTCTAGCGGAAAGGGGACCCAGTACTTC.

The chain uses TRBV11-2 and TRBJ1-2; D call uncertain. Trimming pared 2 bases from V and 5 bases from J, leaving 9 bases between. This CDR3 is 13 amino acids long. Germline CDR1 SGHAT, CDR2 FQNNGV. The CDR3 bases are TGTGCCAGCAGCTTAAATGGCTTGTATGGCTACACCTTC. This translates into CASSLNGLYGYTF.

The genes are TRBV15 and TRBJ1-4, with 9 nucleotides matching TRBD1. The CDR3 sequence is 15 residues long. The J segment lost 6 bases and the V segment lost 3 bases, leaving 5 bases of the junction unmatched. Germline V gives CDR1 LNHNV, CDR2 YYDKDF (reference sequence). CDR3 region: CATSSGTGLDEKLFF. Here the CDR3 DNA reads TGTGCCACCAGCAGTGGGACAGGGTTAGATGAAAAACTGTTTTTT.

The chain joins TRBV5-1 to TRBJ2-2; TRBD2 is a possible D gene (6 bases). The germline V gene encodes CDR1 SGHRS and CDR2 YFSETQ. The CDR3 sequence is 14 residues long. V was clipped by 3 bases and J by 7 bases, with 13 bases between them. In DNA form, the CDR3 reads TGCGCCAGCAGCTACCCTGCTAGCGTCGGGGAGCTGTTTTTT. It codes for CASSYPASVGELFF. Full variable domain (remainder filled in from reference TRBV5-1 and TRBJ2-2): KAGVTQTPRYLIKTRGQQVTLSCSPISGHRSVSWYQQTPGQGLQFLFEYFSETQRNKGNFPGRFSGRQFSNSRSEMNVSTLELGDSALYLCASSYPASVGELFFGEGSRLTVL.

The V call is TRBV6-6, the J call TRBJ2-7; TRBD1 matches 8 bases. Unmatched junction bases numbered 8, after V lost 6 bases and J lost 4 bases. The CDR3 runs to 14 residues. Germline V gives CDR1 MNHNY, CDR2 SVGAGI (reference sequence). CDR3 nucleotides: TGTGCCAGCAGAGCACAGGGGGAAGCTTACGAGCAGTACTTC. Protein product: CASRAQGEAYEQYF.

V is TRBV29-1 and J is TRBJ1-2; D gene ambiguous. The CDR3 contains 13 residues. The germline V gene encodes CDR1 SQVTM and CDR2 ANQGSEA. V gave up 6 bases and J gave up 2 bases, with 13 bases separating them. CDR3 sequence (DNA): TGCAGCGTCACCCGGGATACCAACTATGGCTACACCTTC. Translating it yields CSVTRDTNYGYTF.

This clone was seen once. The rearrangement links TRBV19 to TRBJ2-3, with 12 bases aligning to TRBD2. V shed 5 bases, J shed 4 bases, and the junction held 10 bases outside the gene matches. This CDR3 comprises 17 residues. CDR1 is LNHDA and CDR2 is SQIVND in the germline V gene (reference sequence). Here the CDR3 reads CASSLRLAGEVSDTQYF. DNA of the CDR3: TGTGCCAGTAGTTTAAGACTAGCGGGAGAGGTCTCAGATACGCAGTATTTT. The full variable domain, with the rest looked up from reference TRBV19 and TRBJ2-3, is DGGITQSPKYLFRKEGQNVTLSCEQNLNHDAMYWYRQDPGQGLRLIYYSQIVNDFQKGDIAEGYSVSREKKESFPLTVTSAQKNPTAFYLCASSLRLAGEVSDTQYFGPGTRLTVL.

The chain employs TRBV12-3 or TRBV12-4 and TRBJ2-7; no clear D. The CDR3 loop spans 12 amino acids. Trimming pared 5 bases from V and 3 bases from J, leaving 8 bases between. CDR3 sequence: CASSPVVYEQYF. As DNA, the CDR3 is TGTGCCAGCAGTCCGGTGGTCTACGAGCAGTACTTC.

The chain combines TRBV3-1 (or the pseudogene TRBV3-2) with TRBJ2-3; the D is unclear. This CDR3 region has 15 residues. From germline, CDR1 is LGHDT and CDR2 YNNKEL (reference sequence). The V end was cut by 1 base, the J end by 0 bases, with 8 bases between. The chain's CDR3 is CASSQVFPSTDTQYF. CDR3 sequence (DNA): TGTGCCAGCAGCCAAGTTTTCCCTAGCACAGATACGCAGTATTTT.

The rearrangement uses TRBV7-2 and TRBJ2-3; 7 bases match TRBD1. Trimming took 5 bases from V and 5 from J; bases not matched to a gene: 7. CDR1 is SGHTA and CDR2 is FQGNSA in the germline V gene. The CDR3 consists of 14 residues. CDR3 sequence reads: CASSLQGLGDTQYF. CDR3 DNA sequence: TGTGCCAGCAGCCTACAGGGGTTAGGAGATACGCAGTATTTT.

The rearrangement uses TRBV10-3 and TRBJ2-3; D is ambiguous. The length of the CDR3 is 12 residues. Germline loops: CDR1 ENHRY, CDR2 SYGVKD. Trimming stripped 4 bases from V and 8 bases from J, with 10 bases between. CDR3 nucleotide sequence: TGTGCCATCAGTGGACCAGAGGTTACGCAGTATTTT. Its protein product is CAISGPEVTQYF.

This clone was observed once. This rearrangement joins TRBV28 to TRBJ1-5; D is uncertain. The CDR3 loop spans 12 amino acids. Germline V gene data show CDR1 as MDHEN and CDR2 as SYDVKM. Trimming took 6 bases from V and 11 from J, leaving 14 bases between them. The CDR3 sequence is CASRPNGGAQHF. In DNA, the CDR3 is TGTGCCAGCAGACCTAATGGCGGGGCCCAGCATTTT. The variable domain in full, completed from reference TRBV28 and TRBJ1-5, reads DVKVTQSSRYLVKRTGEKVFLECVQDMDHENMFWYRQDPGLGLRLIYFSYDVKMKEKGDIPEGYSVSREKKERFSLILESASTNQTSMYLCASRPNGGAQHFGDGTRLSIL.

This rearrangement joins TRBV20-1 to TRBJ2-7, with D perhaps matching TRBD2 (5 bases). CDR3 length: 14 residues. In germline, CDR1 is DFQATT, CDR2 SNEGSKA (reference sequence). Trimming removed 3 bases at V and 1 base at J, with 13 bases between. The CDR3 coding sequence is TGCAGTGCTAGTTCCCGGGGTGCTTCCTACGAGCAGTACTTC. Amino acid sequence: CSASSRGASYEQYF.

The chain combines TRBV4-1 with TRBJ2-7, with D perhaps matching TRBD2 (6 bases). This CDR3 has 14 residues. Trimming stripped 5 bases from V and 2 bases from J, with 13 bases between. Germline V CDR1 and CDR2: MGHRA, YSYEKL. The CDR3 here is CASSYGSGAYEQYF. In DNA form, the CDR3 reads TGCGCCAGCAGCTACGGGAGTGGGGCCTACGAGCAGTACTTC.

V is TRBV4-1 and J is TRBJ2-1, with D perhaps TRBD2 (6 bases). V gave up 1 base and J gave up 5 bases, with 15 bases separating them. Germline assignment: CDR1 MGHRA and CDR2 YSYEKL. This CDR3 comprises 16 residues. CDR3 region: CASSQAGDRSNNEQFF. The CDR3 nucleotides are TGCGCCAGCAGCCAAGCGGGAGATCGGTCTAACAATGAGCAGTTCTTC.

In DNA, the CDR3 is TGTGCCAGACAGACAGGGGGCACAGATACGCAGTATTTT. Its translation is CARQTGGTDTQYF. The rearrangement links TRBV6-5 to TRBJ2-3; 8 bases are a match to TRBD1. Per germline, CDR1 MNHEY and CDR2 SVGAGI. The CDR3 contains 13 residues. V shed 9 bases, J shed 1 base, and the junction held 3 bases outside the gene matches.

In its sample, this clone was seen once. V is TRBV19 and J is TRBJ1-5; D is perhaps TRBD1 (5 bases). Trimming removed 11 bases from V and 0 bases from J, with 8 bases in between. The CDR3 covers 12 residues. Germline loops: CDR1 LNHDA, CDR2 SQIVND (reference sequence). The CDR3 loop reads CAGGTSNQPQHF. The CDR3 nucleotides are TGTGCCGGGGGGACTAGCAATCAGCCCCAGCATTTT.

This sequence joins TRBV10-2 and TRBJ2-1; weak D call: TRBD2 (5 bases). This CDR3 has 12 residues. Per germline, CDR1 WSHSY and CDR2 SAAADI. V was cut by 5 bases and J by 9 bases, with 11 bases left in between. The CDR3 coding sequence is TGCGCCAGCAGTATACTAGTAAGTGAGCAGTTCTTC. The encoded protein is CASSILVSEQFF.